This T cell receptor beta chain is from a study of T cell repertoires in cytomegalovirus infection. TCRdb re-analysed the reads in MiXCR, keeping a single row per CDR3 protein. The sample has over 300,000 distinct CDR3 sequences, over 7.5% seen once. In germline, CDR1 is MNHEY, CDR2 SVGEGT. The length of the CDR3 is 15 residues. The ends lost 7 bases at V and 2 bases at J; junction bases unmatched: 4. This clonotype was seen repeatedly, ten times or more. Specimen: PBMCs. The TCR sequence derives from a human donor in good health (CMV status not recorded). Some clones in this sample may be carry-over from other donors' samples. This chain links TRBV6-2 or TRBV6-3 with TRBJ1-5; 11 bases line up with TRBD1. The CDR3 bases are TGTGCCAGCAACCTGGGACAGGGGGGCAATCAGCCCCAGCATTTT. It codes for CASNLGQGGNQPQHF.